The rows below give T cell receptor beta chains drawn from one sample of a study of blood T cell repertoires in COVID-19. TCRdb's table, derived via immunoSEQ multiplex PCR, lists solely in-frame clones and lacks some. Of some 70,000 clones detected, approximately 90% appear once; the ten largest clones hold roughly 2.8%. Source material: peripheral blood. These receptors originate from a man aged 45-60 years with acute or convalescent COVID-19. Each CDR3 is given with its conserved first and last residue. A D gene is named only where the DNA matches it firmly. Clone size, where shown, is once, few, many, or a class for clones that have expanded.

d_gene: TRBD2; v_gene: TRBV30; j_gene: TRBJ2-1; abundance: -; CDR3nt: TGTGCCTCGGGGACGGAAGGGACTAGCGGGACTTATGAGCAGTTCTTC; CDR3aa: CASGTEGTSGTYEQFF
d_gene: TRBD2; v_gene: TRBV6-4; j_gene: TRBJ2-1; abundance: -; CDR3nt: TGTGCCAGCAGTGACTCTGGGACTAGCGGCTACAATGAGCAGTTCTTC; CDR3aa: CASSDSGTSGYNEQFF
d_gene: -; v_gene: TRBV6-6; j_gene: TRBJ2-7; abundance: once; CDR3nt: TGTGCCAGCAGTTCCCCCGGACTGGGGAGGTACCAGTACTTC; CDR3aa: CASSSPGLGRYQYF
d_gene: TRBD1; v_gene: TRBV19; j_gene: TRBJ1-5; abundance: -; CDR3nt: TGTGCCAGTAGCGGGACAGGGAGTCAGCCCCAGCATTTT; CDR3aa: CASSGTGSQPQHF
d_gene: TRBD1; v_gene: TRBV5-4; j_gene: TRBJ2-5; abundance: -; CDR3nt: TGTGCCAGCAGCTTGGGACAGGGCCCCAGGACCCAGTACTTC; CDR3aa: CASSLGQGPRTQYF
d_gene: TRBD1; v_gene: TRBV18; j_gene: TRBJ2-3; abundance: -; CDR3nt: TGTGCCAGCTCACCATTCGGACAGGGCAAAGATACGCAGTATTTT; CDR3aa: CASSPFGQGKDTQYF
d_gene: TRBD2; v_gene: TRBV7-3; j_gene: TRBJ2-5; abundance: -; CDR3nt: TGTGCCAGCAGCTTAACAGGGACTAGCGGAGGGCAAGAGACCCAGTACTTC; CDR3aa: CASSLTGTSGGQETQYF
d_gene: TRBD1; v_gene: TRBV7-2; j_gene: TRBJ1-6; abundance: -; CDR3nt: TGTGCCAGCAGCACGGGACAGAGCTCCTATAATTCACCCCTCCACTTT; CDR3aa: CASSTGQSSYNSPLHF
d_gene: TRBD1; v_gene: TRBV30; j_gene: TRBJ1-4; abundance: once; CDR3nt: TGTGCCTGCCCCCCGGCCGGGACAGCCCAATCTGCAACTAATGAAAAACTGTTTTTT; CDR3aa: CACPPAGTAQSATNEKLFF
d_gene: TRBD2; v_gene: TRBV30; j_gene: TRBJ2-3; abundance: -; CDR3nt: TGTGCCTGGAGTGAAGGGACTAGCGGGAGTTCAGATACGCAGTATTTT; CDR3aa: CAWSEGTSGSSDTQYF
d_gene: TRBD2; v_gene: TRBV7-7; j_gene: TRBJ2-5; abundance: -; CDR3nt: TGTGCCAGCAGCCAAGGACTAGCGGGAGGTCAAGAGACCCAGTACTTC; CDR3aa: CASSQGLAGGQETQYF
d_gene: -; v_gene: TRBV11-2; j_gene: TRBJ1-1; abundance: -; CDR3nt: TGTGCCAGCAGCTTAGGATACAGGGTGCGCGCTTTCTTT; CDR3aa: CASSLGYRVRAFF
d_gene: -; v_gene: TRBV29-1; j_gene: TRBJ2-5; abundance: -; CDR3nt: TGCAGCGTTGGAGCAGGGACTTGGGAGACCCAGTACTTC; CDR3aa: CSVGAGTWETQYF
d_gene: -; v_gene: TRBV27; j_gene: TRBJ2-1; abundance: -; CDR3nt: TGTGCCAGCAGTGCCCTGGGCCCCGACAATGAGCACTTCTTC; CDR3aa: CASSALGPDNEHFF
d_gene: -; v_gene: TRBV6-2/TRBV6-3; j_gene: TRBJ1-1; abundance: -; CDR3nt: TGTGCCAGCAGCTTCGGAGGTGCATCAAGGACTGAAGCTTTCTTT; CDR3aa: CASSFGGASRTEAFF
d_gene: -; v_gene: TRBV9; j_gene: TRBJ1-2; abundance: once; CDR3nt: TGTGCCAGCAGCGTAGCTGAGGGTCCCCTTGGGGGCTACACCTTC; CDR3aa: CASSVAEGPLGGYTF
d_gene: -; v_gene: TRBV11-3; j_gene: TRBJ1-5; abundance: -; CDR3nt: TGTGCCAGCAGCTTAGTCAGGGATAGCAATCAGCCCCAGCATTTT; CDR3aa: CASSLVRDSNQPQHF
d_gene: TRBD2; v_gene: TRBV7-2; j_gene: TRBJ2-3; abundance: -; CDR3nt: TGTGCCAGCAGCCGGCCAGGGCGGGAGGCAGATACGCAGTATTTT; CDR3aa: CASSRPGREADTQYF
d_gene: -; v_gene: TRBV5-1; j_gene: TRBJ2-1; abundance: -; CDR3nt: TGCGCCAGCAGCTTGTTCAGTCTCTATGAGCAGTTCTTC; CDR3aa: CASSLFSLYEQFF
d_gene: TRBD2; v_gene: TRBV19; j_gene: TRBJ2-1; abundance: few; CDR3nt: TGTGCCAGTAGTATGGGACTAGCGGGATACAATGAGCAGTTCTTC; CDR3aa: CASSMGLAGYNEQFF
d_gene: TRBD1; v_gene: TRBV18; j_gene: TRBJ1-6; abundance: -; CDR3nt: TGTGCCAGCTCACCACAAGGGACAGGGGCGAATTCACCCCTCCACTTT; CDR3aa: CASSPQGTGANSPLHF
d_gene: -; v_gene: TRBV10-2; j_gene: TRBJ1-6; abundance: -; CDR3nt: TGCGCCAGCAGTGAGCAGGGTGGTAATTCACCCCTCCACTTT; CDR3aa: CASSEQGGNSPLHF
d_gene: TRBD2; v_gene: TRBV4-3; j_gene: TRBJ2-3; abundance: -; CDR3nt: TGCGCCAGCAGCCAAGGGACTAGCGCCGACGCAGATACGCAGTATTTT; CDR3aa: CASSQGTSADADTQYF
d_gene: -; v_gene: TRBV5-6; j_gene: TRBJ2-5; abundance: -; CDR3nt: TGTGCCAGCAGCAGTGAACTAGAGGGGACCCAGTACTTC; CDR3aa: CASSSELEGTQYF
d_gene: -; v_gene: TRBV25-1; j_gene: TRBJ2-5; abundance: once; CDR3nt: TGTGCCAGCAGTGACCAAACAACGGGGGAGACCCAGTACTTC; CDR3aa: CASSDQTTGETQYF
d_gene: -; v_gene: TRBV28; j_gene: TRBJ1-5; abundance: -; CDR3nt: TGTGCCAGCAGTGTCACAGGGCCCCAGCATTTT; CDR3aa: CASSVTGPQHF
d_gene: TRBD1; v_gene: TRBV5-1; j_gene: TRBJ1-3; abundance: -; CDR3nt: TGCGCCAGCAGCTTGGGACAGGGTTCTAACACCATATATTTT; CDR3aa: CASSLGQGSNTIYF
d_gene: -; v_gene: TRBV6-5; j_gene: TRBJ2-6; abundance: -; CDR3nt: TGTGCCAGCACCGAGGGAGGCTCTGGGGCCAACGTCCTGACTTTC; CDR3aa: CASTEGGSGANVLTF
d_gene: -; v_gene: TRBV19; j_gene: TRBJ1-5; abundance: -; CDR3nt: TGTGCCAGTAGTACGTGGACGGGGAGCAATCAGCCCCAGCATTTT; CDR3aa: CASSTWTGSNQPQHF
d_gene: -; v_gene: TRBV7-2; j_gene: TRBJ2-1; abundance: -; CDR3nt: TGTGCCAGCAGGAAGGAGCAGTCCTACAATGAGCAGTTCTTC; CDR3aa: CASRKEQSYNEQFF
d_gene: TRBD1; v_gene: TRBV24-1; j_gene: TRBJ2-1; abundance: -; CDR3nt: TGTGCCACCAGTGATTTGCTGACAGGGCATGAGCAGTTCTTC; CDR3aa: CATSDLLTGHEQFF
d_gene: -; v_gene: TRBV19; j_gene: TRBJ2-1; abundance: -; CDR3nt: TGTGCCAGTAGTATGTATTATGAGCAGTTCTTC; CDR3aa: CASSMYYEQFF
d_gene: -; v_gene: TRBV3-1/TRBV3-2; j_gene: TRBJ1-4; abundance: -; CDR3nt: TGTGCCAGCAGCCAAGAGGCGCCGGGAACTAATGAAAAACTGTTTTTT; CDR3aa: CASSQEAPGTNEKLFF
d_gene: -; v_gene: TRBV5-5; j_gene: TRBJ1-3; abundance: -; CDR3nt: TGTGCCAGCAGCCGGGACAACTCTGGAAACACCATATATTTT; CDR3aa: CASSRDNSGNTIYF